This T cell receptor beta chain emerged from a study of human T cells and chemical hapten exposure (TCRdb year 2021). Regarding the complete study: For sensitization, 2% DPC in acetone was applied to a 2 cm by 2 cm area of upper inner arm skin. The libraries were sequenced as a pool, and the TCR yield per sample differed mostly because of small variations in library volumes within the pool. Patients additionally received weekly therapeutic DPC doses to the scalp throughout the roughly 25-week study period. The study tracked peripheral blood TCR repertoire changes in vivo during primary and secondary sensitization to the hapten diphenylcyclopropenone (DPC) in alopecia patients. Blood samples were taken from patients before sensitization (week 0) and then at 2, 6 and about 24 weeks after DPC sensitization. Patch testing on the upper back used Finn chambers containing 0.01% DPC, with scoring done after 6 days according to International Contact Dermatitis Research Group standards. The patient cohort, mostly female, included alopecia areata with under or over 50% scalp involvement, alopecia totalis and alopecia universalis. Around 30 alopecia patients provided blood for TCR sequencing at one to four time points (pre-sensitization, 2, 6 and 24 weeks). Study-level results and caveats: Significantly more large CDR3 similarity clusters were formed by expanded TCRs than by pre-sensitization or healthy control sets, consistent with antigen-driven responses. Patch test score correlated positively with the number of PT1 expanded TCRs, reaching significance at thresholds 8, 16 and 32 but not at 4. Because all patients had alopecia, a presumed autoimmune disease, the immune response of the patients might differ from that of healthy individuals. The number of TCRs above 1 in 1000 frequency did not change with DPC sensitization; there was no evidence of global repertoire structure alterations. After repeated subsampling, the strength of the expansion versus patch-test correlation and the threshold at which it became significant changed.

This clonotype was detected many times. No antigen is known for it. Per-nucleotide qualities are absent, and no much larger clonotype sits a single base away. Libraries were constructed by RACE. TCRdb records NextSeq 500 as the sequencer. Library preparation attached unique molecular identifiers to individual cDNA molecules for quantitative, reproducible TCR counting. From each blood RNA sample, both TCR alpha and TCR beta chains were sequenced. Per the original workflow: Samples had a median of roughly 91,000 TCRs, with a range from roughly 23,224 to 700,000. The Decombinator software suite was used to annotate V, J and CDR3 in the TCR reads. For PS versus PT1 abundance plots, all samples were subsampled to the same number of TCRs (28,000). Expanded TCRs were defined as absent before sensitization and observed at least eight times at the 2-week time point. TCRdb reanalyzed the raw reads on its own, using fastp at Q25 for trimming and MiXCR for clone calling, and kept in-frame beta chains. Each entry merges the rows of one CDR3 protein and shows their most common DNA and genes. Clone size and V and J calls follow TCRdb, not the original study. A total of more than 85,000 distinct CDR3 sequences appear in this sample, roughly a tenth of them only once. In total, the top ten clones hold more than 3% of the sample.

The time point label for this specimen denotes: patch test 2, 6 weeks after DPC sensitization. The treatment or condition label corresponds to: therapeutic diphenylcyclopropenone sensitization with weekly scalp DPC. Blood at each patch-test visit was drawn before the patch test was applied. To be eligible, patients had to be aged 18 to 70, diagnosed with alopecia and judged suitable for DPC therapy, while pregnant patients were excluded. Unfractionated whole blood was collected in Tempus Blood RNA tubes, and total RNA was extracted from that blood. The germline ends are 17 bases apart after V is trimmed by 5 bases and J by 1 base. CDR1 is given as SGHVS and CDR2 as FNYEAQ, both from the germline V gene. The CDR3 goes from the cysteine to the phenylalanine over 16 residues. Just CDR3 DNA is preserved here, 48 bases in frame from base 1.

Sample: whole blood, taken in connection with sensitization to the hapten diphenylcyclopropenone (DPC). The clonotype originates from a woman aged 40 to 49 with alopecia areata. Some clones in this sample may be carry-over from other donors' samples. The receptor chain draws on TRBV7-6 and TRBJ1-1; TRBD1 is perhaps the D gene, given 5 matching bases. The DNA sequence is given as TGTGCCAGCAGCCCTAACCGCAGGGAGTCGAACACTGAAGCTTTCTTT. It codes for CASSPNRRESNTEAFF.